These 22 T cell receptor beta chains came from one sample sequenced in a study of blood T cell repertoires in COVID-19. Assay used: immunoSEQ multiplex PCR; TCRdb lists only in-frame clones, some missing. The sample contains some 200,000 clones, roughly 82% of which appear only once. The sample consisted of PBMCs or T cells enriched from blood (not recorded which). The receptors derive from a middle-aged man who had recovered from COVID-19.

The CDR3 coding sequence is TGTGCCAGCCATTCAGGCCAGGGCCTCAATCAGCCCCAGCATTTT. It translates to CASHSGQGLNQPQHF. The chain couples TRBV27 to TRBJ1-5; D is possibly TRBD1 (5 bases). Germline lookup yields CDR1 MNHEY and CDR2 SMNVEV (reference sequence). The V end was cut by 8 bases, the J end by 3 bases, with 17 bases between. The CDR3 is made up of 15 amino acids.

The chain carries TRBV9 and TRBJ2-2; 10 bases fit TRBD2. Germline CDR1 is SGDLS and CDR2 is YYNGEE. This CDR3 has 17 residues. The J segment lost 0 bases and the V segment lost 0 bases, leaving 2 bases of the junction unmatched. CDR3 sequence: CASSVGLAGSNTGELFF. CDR3 in DNA: TGTGCCAGCAGCGTAGGACTAGCGGGCTCGAACACCGGGGAGCTGTTTTTT.

The chain recombines TRBV10-2 with TRBJ2-7, with TRBD2 matching over 11 bases. Per germline, CDR1 WSHSY and CDR2 SAAADI. The CDR3 is made up of 15 amino acids. J was trimmed by 3 bases and V by 6 bases; bases with no gene match: 7. The CDR3 bases are TGCGCCAGCAGGGAATTCGGGACTAGCGGCTACGAGCAGTACTTC. This gives the protein CASREFGTSGYEQYF.

The genes are TRBV12-3 or TRBV12-4 and TRBJ1-1, with D perhaps matching TRBD1 (5 bases). The V and J ends lost 2 bases and 7 bases respectively, with 8 bases between them. The CDR3 runs to 12 residues. The CDR3 reads CASSLNGGEAFF. CDR3 in DNA: TGTGCCAGCAGTTTAAACGGGGGTGAAGCTTTCTTT.

The rearrangement joins TRBV2 to TRBJ2-3, with D possibly TRBD2 on 5 matching bases. Trimming removed 8 bases at V and 0 bases at J, with 18 bases between. The CDR3 spans 16 residues. Germline values: CDR1 SNHLY, CDR2 FYNNEI. CDR3 loop: CASGPEGRASTDTQYF. CDR3 in DNA: TGTGCCAGCGGGCCTGAAGGGAGAGCTAGCACAGATACGCAGTATTTT. The full variable domain, completed using reference TRBV2 and TRBJ2-3, is EPEVTQTPSHQVTQMGQEVILRCVPISNHLYFYWYRQILGQKVEFLVSFYNNEISEKSEIFDDQFSVERPDGSNFTLKIRSTKLEDSAMYFCASGPEGRASTDTQYFGPGTRLTVL.

The genes are TRBV5-1 and TRBJ2-3; D unclear. Per germline, CDR1 SGHRS and CDR2 YFSETQ. Trimming removed 0 bases at V and 4 bases at J, with 6 bases between. CDR3 length: 13 amino acids. CDR3 amino acids: CASSLGAPDTQYF. The CDR3 nucleotides are TGCGCCAGCAGCTTGGGGGCCCCAGATACGCAGTATTTT. Combining the CDR3 with reference TRBV5-1 and TRBJ2-3 gives the whole variable domain KAGVTQTPRYLIKTRGQQVTLSCSPISGHRSVSWYQQTPGQGLQFLFEYFSETQRNKGNFPGRFSGRQFSNSRSEMNVSTLELGDSALYLCASSLGAPDTQYFGPGTRLTVL.

V usage is TRBV5-4 and J usage is TRBJ2-5; 9 bases align to TRBD2. V trimming: 3 bases; J trimming: 7 bases; junction bases outside the gene matches: 16. Germline V gene lookup returns CDR1 SGHNT and CDR2 YYREEE (reference sequence). The length of the CDR3 is 17 residues. The CDR3 sequence: CASSSRQAGGPLRTQYF. CDR3 DNA: TGTGCCAGCAGCTCCCGCCAAGCGGGGGGCCCCTTGCGGACCCAGTACTTC.

The gene calls are TRBV3-1 (or the pseudogene TRBV3-2) and TRBJ2-1; possibly TRBD2 for D (6 bases). Germline CDR1 is LGHDT and CDR2 is YNNKEL (reference sequence). The V gene lost 4 bases and the J gene lost 8 bases, with 21 bases spanning the gap. This CDR3 region has 16 residues. The CDR3 DNA reads TGTGCCAGCAGCCCCTTGGCGCGGGATAGGGTCGATGAGCAGTTCTTC. This gives the protein CASSPLARDRVDEQFF.

The V call is TRBV6-1, the J call TRBJ1-5, with a weak D call TRBD1 (6 bases). With 2 bases removed from V and 3 bases from J, the gap between germline ends came to 8 bases. The CDR3 is 14 amino acids. Per germline, CDR1 MNHNS and CDR2 SASEGT. In DNA, the CDR3 is TGTGCCAGCAGTGAATACAGGGACAATCAGCCCCAGCATTTT. As protein: CASSEYRDNQPQHF.

The chain joins TRBV19 to TRBJ2-3; 7 nucleotides align to TRBD2. Germline loops: CDR1 LNHDA, CDR2 SQIVND (reference sequence). CDR3 size: 15 residues. The J segment lost 6 bases and the V segment lost 3 bases, leaving 9 bases of the junction unmatched. The CDR3 sequence: CASSIMASGDDTQYF. The CDR3 nucleotides are TGTGCCAGTAGTATTATGGCTAGCGGTGACGATACGCAGTATTTT.

Here the CDR3 reads CASSLSRTSGTIYNEQFF. Written as DNA, the CDR3 is TGTGCCAGCAGCCTAAGTCGGACTAGCGGGACTATTTACAATGAGCAGTTCTTC. The J gene is TRBJ2-1, the V gene TRBV9; TRBD2 agrees at 12 bases. The ends lost 4 bases at V and 4 bases at J; junction bases unmatched: 12. The CDR3 covers 18 residues. From germline, CDR1 is SGDLS and CDR2 YYNGEE.

The chain combines TRBV7-3 with TRBJ2-1; 11 nucleotides align to TRBD2. Trimming cost V 5 bases and J 7 bases; bases outside gene matches: 10. The CDR3 is 16 amino acids. Per germline, CDR1 SGHTA and CDR2 FQGTGA. The CDR3, as DNA: TGTGCCAGCAGCCCAATGGGGGCTAGCGGGGGGAATGAGCAGTTCTTC. It encodes CASSPMGASGGNEQFF.

This clone has only a few counts. Germline is not matched at one junction end, which may reflect a read error. The J gene is TRBJ1-1, the V gene TRBV7-2, with 7 bases lining up with TRBD1. The V gene's germline CDR1 is SGHTA and CDR2 FQGNSA. This CDR3 is built from 13 residues. The DNA of the CDR3 is TGTGCCAGCAGCTTAGCCAGGGGGGCGATTGTTATCTTT. Its translation is CASSLARGAIVIF.

The chain recombines TRBV19 with TRBJ1-2; D might be TRBD1 (5 bases). Trimming left V 5 bases short and J 0 bases short, with 13 bases between. Germline-derived CDR1 and CDR2 are LNHDA and SQIVND (reference sequence). CDR3 size: 15 residues. In DNA form, the CDR3 reads TGTGCCAGTAGTCCAGGGAGGGGAACTAACTATGGCTACACCTTC. This sequence encodes CASSPGRGTNYGYTF.

This clone was picked up one time. J is TRBJ2-4 and V is TRBV18; tentative D call: TRBD2 (5 bases). The germline V gene has CDR1 KGHSH and CDR2 LQKENI. V dropped 2 bases and J dropped 8 bases, with 13 bases sitting between them. The CDR3 runs 14 residues. The CDR3 loop is CASSPSTDGDIQYF. CDR3 DNA: TGTGCCAGCTCACCATCCACCGACGGGGACATTCAGTACTTC.

The chain employs TRBV6-5 and TRBJ1-2, with 7 positions matching TRBD1. Germline CDR1 is MNHEY and CDR2 is SVGAGI. The trim removed 2 bases at V and 7 bases at J, leaving 4 bases unmatched. The CDR3 spans 13 residues. The CDR3 nucleotides are TGTGCCAGCAGTTACCAGGGGGGTGGTGGCTACACCTTC. Translating it yields CASSYQGGGGYTF.

Here the CDR3 reads CASSVGGYLDYEQFF. As DNA, the CDR3 is TGTGCCAGCAGCGTGGGCGGGTACTTGGATTATGAGCAGTTCTTC. The chain links TRBV9 to TRBJ2-1, with D perhaps matching TRBD2 (5 bases). The V gene's germline CDR1 is SGDLS and CDR2 YYNGEE. The CDR3 has 15 amino acids. V was shortened by 2 bases and J by 8 bases, with 17 bases between the two germline ends.

The chain is built from TRBV27 and TRBJ1-2; D possibly corresponds to TRBD1 (5 bases). Germline CDR1 reads MNHEY; CDR2 reads SMNVEV (reference sequence). The V end lost 3 bases, the J end lost 3 bases, and 14 bases lay between the germline ends. CDR3 size: 15 residues. The CDR3 region has the DNA TGTGCCAGCAGTTTGGGTGGAGGGACCTACTATGGCTACACCTTC. It encodes CASSLGGGTYYGYTF.

This clone came up a few times. The rearrangement links TRBV7-9 to TRBJ2-1, with TRBD2 as a possible D gene (5 bases). Germline V gives CDR1 SEHNR, CDR2 FQNEAQ (reference sequence). V lost 2 bases and J 9 bases, leaving 14 bases between the germline ends. The CDR3 totals 14 residues. Here the CDR3 DNA reads TGTGCCAGCAGCTTATTCGCCGGACTGGGTGAGCAGTTCTTC. Its protein is CASSLFAGLGEQFF.

This clone appeared many times. The chain combines TRBV6-1 with TRBJ2-3, with 12 positions matching TRBD2. With 2 bases clipped from V and 4 bases from J, the junction kept 1 base outside the gene matches. The CDR3 has 15 residues. Looked up from germline, CDR1 is MNHNS and CDR2 is SASEGT. Here the CDR3 reads CASSELAGGPDTQYF. CDR3 bases: TGTGCCAGCAGTGAACTAGCGGGAGGGCCAGATACGCAGTATTTT.

The rearrangement joins TRBV25-1 to TRBJ1-1, with D perhaps TRBD1 (5 bases). The CDR3 has 13 amino acids. Germline CDR1 reads MGHDK; CDR2 reads SYGVNS. V was cut by 2 bases and J by 6 bases, with 10 bases left in between. Written as DNA, the CDR3 is TGTGCCAGCAGTGAAGGGGGGAGGGCTGAAGCTTTCTTT. Its protein is CASSEGGRAEAFF.

The DNA of the CDR3 is TGTGCCAGCAGTTACAGCCGCCAGGTCGGTGGAAACACCATATATTTT. It translates to CASSYSRQVGGNTIYF. The chain joins TRBV6-5 to TRBJ1-3; D unclear. Looked up from germline, CDR1 is MNHEY and CDR2 is SVGAGI. CDR3 length: 16 amino acids. With 2 bases removed from V and 3 bases from J, the gap between germline ends came to 14 bases.